The present entry profiles one T cell receptor beta chain with its context. These data belong to a study of Graves' ophthalmopathy and Graves' hyperthyroidism. About the research overall: Sampling took place at initial diagnosis, with peripheral blood obtained before any treatment.

The CDR3 contains 11 residues. The V gene lost 8 bases and the J gene lost 5 bases, with 9 bases spanning the gap. TCR beta CDR3 amplification used RNA transcripts. The first round was an RT-PCR with HTBI primers, and the second round was a multiplex PCR. Each CDR3 protein is one row after TCRdb ran MiXCR on the multiplex PCR reads. The sample lists some 170,000 distinct CDR3 sequences; just under 40% were seen once. The chain recombines TRBV12-3 or TRBV12-4 with TRBJ1-2; D is possibly TRBD1 (5 bases). The source of this sequence is a man aged 30-40 years with Graves' ophthalmopathy. Sequenced sample: peripheral blood. The chain's CDR3 is CASGTAYGYTF. CDR3 DNA sequence: TGTGCCAGCGGGACGGCGTATGGCTACACCTTC.